The 20 T cell receptor beta chains below were found in one sample sequenced in a study of memory CD4+ T cells and cytomegalovirus serostatus. The sort gate was single viable CD3+CD4+CD8-CD45RO+ cells for memory CD4+ T cells. Clones were sequenced by immunoSEQ multiplex PCR, and TCRdb holds only the in-frame ones, with some missing. The sample shows 38,000 or so clones, roughly 77% of them seen only once. Sequenced material: memory CD4+ T cells from blood. The receptors here all came from an adult in good health and CMV-seronegative.

Comments on this clone: Compared with germline, one end of the junction differs, possibly owing to a read error. This chain uses TRBV19 with TRBJ2-2, with 8 bases that match TRBD2. This CDR3 has 15 amino acids. Germline CDR1 and CDR2: LNHDA and SQIVND (reference sequence). The CDR3 nucleotides are TGTGCCAGTAGGATAGCGGGGACGAACACCGGGGAGCTGTTTTTT. Residues: CASRIAGTNTGELFF.

This clone was detected only once. The rearrangement links TRBV2 to TRBJ1-2; D unresolved. The CDR3 covers 14 residues. V lost 6 bases to trimming and J lost 3 bases, with 14 bases between them. CDR1 is SNHLY and CDR2 is FYNNEI in the germline V gene. The CDR3 protein is CASSRTVKDYGYTF. In DNA form, the CDR3 reads TGTGCCAGCAGCAGGACCGTCAAGGACTATGGCTACACCTTC.

The chain carries TRBV9 and TRBJ1-5; 9 bases are shared with TRBD1. The ends lost 3 bases at V and 10 bases at J; junction bases unmatched: 8. The CDR3 runs 14 residues. CDR1 and CDR2 from the germline V gene are SGDLS and YYNGEE. CDR3 coding DNA: TGTGCCAGCAGCGGCACAGGGGGCTTGGGTCCCCAGCATTTT. Translating gives CASSGTGGLGPQHF. Variable domain in full (rest from reference TRBV9 and TRBJ1-5): DSGVTQTPKHLITATGQRVTLRCSPRSGDLSVYWYQQSLDQGLQFLIQYYNGEERAKGNILERFSAQQFPDLHSELNLSSLELGDSALYFCASSGTGGLGPQHFGDGTRLSIL.

The table lists this clone with a few counts. The chain links TRBV19 to TRBJ1-1; possibly TRBD1 for D (5 bases). The length of the CDR3 is 14 residues. CDR1 and CDR2 (germline): LNHDA, SQIVND (reference sequence). V dropped 4 bases and J dropped 4 bases, with 13 bases sitting between them. Here the CDR3 reads CASSTQGSGTEAFF. The CDR3 DNA sequence: TGTGCCAGTAGTACCCAGGGTAGCGGCACTGAAGCTTTCTTT.

The chain links TRBV7-2 to TRBJ2-5, with D possibly matching TRBD2 (6 bases). V shed 2 bases and J shed 4 bases, with 14 bases lying between them. Germline V lookup: CDR1 SGHTA, CDR2 FQGNSA. The CDR3 totals 15 residues. The chain's CDR3 is CASSLQGSGPETQYF. CDR3 coding DNA: TGTGCCAGCAGCTTACAGGGCAGCGGGCCAGAGACCCAGTACTTC.

The chain has TRBV5-1 and TRBJ2-7; D may match TRBD1 or TRBD2 (5 bases each). V was trimmed by 0 bases and J by 0 bases, leaving 10 bases between them. Germline CDR1 is SGHRS and CDR2 is YFSETQ. The CDR3 contains 15 residues. The CDR3 loop reads CASSLGGESSYEQYF. CDR3 coding DNA: TGCGCCAGCAGCTTGGGAGGGGAAAGCTCCTACGAGCAGTACTTC.

The V call is TRBV7-2, the J call TRBJ2-3, with 8 bases identical to TRBD2. Trimming removed 5 bases from V and 0 bases from J; junction bases left unmatched: 4. Germline V gene sequence: CDR1 SGHTA, CDR2 FQGNSA. This CDR3 comprises 15 residues. For the CDR3, the DNA is TGTGCCAGCAGCCGGGGGGGGGCTAGCACAGATACGCAGTATTTT. Its protein product is CASSRGGASTDTQYF.

The chain is built from TRBV6-5 and TRBJ1-1; 7 bases match TRBD1. The CDR3 runs to 14 residues. In germline, CDR1 is MNHEY, CDR2 SVGAGI. V was clipped by 3 bases and J by 3 bases; unmatched bases: 4. Written as DNA, the CDR3 is TGTGCCAGCAGTTATGGGGACAGATACACTGAAGCTTTCTTT. Amino acid sequence: CASSYGDRYTEAFF.

The V call is TRBV19, the J call TRBJ2-1; TRBD2 matches at 11 bases. V shed 3 bases, J shed 1 base, and the junction held 5 bases outside the gene matches. Germline CDR1 reads LNHDA; CDR2 reads SQIVND (reference sequence). This CDR3 spans 17 amino acids. CDR3: CASSIRGLAVSYNEQFF. Here the CDR3 DNA reads TGTGCCAGTAGTATTAGGGGACTAGCGGTATCCTACAATGAGCAGTTCTTC.

As regards this clone: The junction does not match germline at one end; this may be a read error. This chain uses TRBV7-2 with TRBJ1-6; D gene ambiguous. The CDR3 consists of 13 residues. Looked up from germline, CDR1 is SGHTA and CDR2 is FQGNSA. The CDR3 DNA is TGTGCCAGCAGCTTGGGCTATAGTTCACCCCTCCACTTT. Residues: CASSLGYSSPLHF. Full variable domain (rest looked up from reference TRBV7-2 and TRBJ1-6): GAGVSQSPSNKVTEKGKDVELRCDPISGHTALYWYRQSLGQGLEFLIYFQGNSAPDKSGLPSDRFSAERTGGSVSTLTIQRTQQEDSAVYLCASSLGYSSPLHFGNGTRLTVT.

CDR3 loop: CASMISTYGYTF. CDR3 DNA: TGTGCCAGCATGATCTCCACCTATGGCTACACCTTC. The rearrangement links TRBV2 to TRBJ1-2; D is unclear. CDR3 length: 12 amino acids. The V and J ends lost 7 bases and 4 bases respectively, with 10 bases between them. CDR1 and CDR2 from the germline V gene are SNHLY and FYNNEI.

This CDR3 reads CASSARQGFSSEAFF. The CDR3 nucleotides read TGTGCCAGCAGCGCTAGACAGGGGTTTAGCTCTGAAGCTTTCTTT. The J gene is TRBJ1-1, the V gene TRBV9, with TRBD1 matching 8 bases. This CDR3 contains 15 residues. V shed 3 bases and J 6 bases; nucleotides not matched to a gene: 10. CDR1 is SGDLS, CDR2 YYNGEE, per germline.

This chain uses TRBV6-4 with TRBJ2-7; D is ambiguous. Germline V gene lookup returns CDR1 MRHNA and CDR2 SNTAGT. V shed 3 bases and J shed 1 base, with 7 bases lying between them. The CDR3 loop spans 13 amino acids. CDR3: CASSEGRSYEQYF. CDR3 nucleotides: TGTGCCAGCAGTGAAGGTAGATCCTACGAGCAGTACTTC.

This clone was counted between two and nine times. For the CDR3, the DNA is TGTGCCAGCAGAACCGACAGGGCAGGAACCTACGAGCAGTACTTC. Translating it yields CASRTDRAGTYEQYF. The gene calls are TRBV6-5 and TRBJ2-7; 7 nucleotides align to TRBD1. Trimming cost V 6 bases and J 2 bases; bases outside gene matches: 10. The germline gives CDR1 MNHEY, CDR2 SVGAGI. This CDR3 comprises 15 residues.

This sequence joins TRBV19 and TRBJ2-3; D might be TRBD1 or TRBD2, each matching 5 bases. Germline CDR1 and CDR2: LNHDA and SQIVND (reference sequence). Deletions cut 4 bases from V and 5 bases from J, with 16 bases between. The CDR3 has 15 residues. The CDR3 reads CASSTVGPPKDTQYF. The DNA for the CDR3 is TGTGCCAGTAGTACCGTGGGACCCCCGAAAGATACGCAGTATTTT.

The chain carries TRBV6-5 and TRBJ2-2, with no clear D. V lost 0 bases to trimming and J lost 6 bases, with 11 bases between them. This CDR3 contains 15 residues. In germline, CDR1 is MNHEY, CDR2 SVGAGI. DNA of the CDR3: TGTGCCAGCAGTTACTCTTCCGTTTGGCCCGGGGAGCTGTTTTTT. It specifies CASSYSSVWPGELFF.

This clone was detected once. This chain connects TRBV27 to TRBJ1-5; D gene unclear. The length of the CDR3 is 13 residues. V shed 10 bases and J shed 4 bases, with 14 bases lying between them. CDR1 and CDR2 from the germline V gene are MNHEY and SMNVEV (reference sequence). The CDR3 loop reads CAIARAENQPQHF. CDR3 DNA: TGTGCCATCGCGAGGGCAGAGAATCAGCCCCAGCATTTT.

The rearrangement uses TRBV5-4 and TRBJ1-2; D perhaps matches TRBD1 (5 bases). The germline V gene has CDR1 SGHNT and CDR2 YYREEE (reference sequence). V was clipped by 1 base and J by 4 bases, with 14 bases between them. This CDR3 region has 15 residues. CDR3: CASSLNPGTAYGYTF. CDR3 bases: TGTGCCAGCAGCTTGAACCCCGGGACGGCCTATGGCTACACCTTC.

The CDR3 region is CASSLKSGERYEQYF. The CDR3 nucleotides read TGTGCCAGCAGCTTAAAATCCGGGGAGCGATACGAGCAGTACTTC. The chain links TRBV7-3 to TRBJ2-7; D may be TRBD2 (5 bases). Trimming took off 1 base at V and 4 bases at J, with 14 bases between the two ends. CDR3 length: 15 amino acids. Germline V gene lookup returns CDR1 SGHTA and CDR2 FQGTGA.

J is TRBJ1-1 and V is TRBV18; D possibly corresponds to TRBD1 (5 bases). The CDR3 is 16 amino acids. V lost 3 bases, J lost 6 bases, and 20 bases lay in between. Germline V gene data show CDR1 as KGHSH and CDR2 as LQKENI. This CDR3 reads CASSPSVQTRGAEAFF. For the CDR3, the DNA is TGTGCCAGCTCACCCTCTGTGCAAACCCGGGGGGCTGAAGCTTTCTTT.